The 8 T cell receptor beta chains below all came from one sample that was sequenced in a study of T cell changes during pregnancy in multiple sclerosis. Repertoires were generated with immunoSEQ multiplex PCR, while TCRdb's copy carries only in-frame clones and drops some. The sample has about 70,000 clones, more than 90% seen once. The source was peripheral blood, collected in the third trimester of pregnancy. Receptor source: a female donor with multiple sclerosis, enrolled in a pregnancy study.

The chain employs TRBV6-1 and TRBJ2-1; perhaps TRBD1 as D (6 bases). The V end was cut by 2 bases, the J end by 10 bases, with 12 bases between. The germline gives CDR1 MNHNS, CDR2 SASEGT. CDR3 size: 13 residues. The CDR3 bases are TGTGCCAGCAGTGAACTACAGGGCCGAGAGCAGTTCTTC. Amino acids: CASSELQGREQFF.

The rearrangement joins TRBV28 to TRBJ2-7; 12 bases align to TRBD2. The CDR3 extends over 13 amino acids. Germline V gene data show CDR1 as MDHEN and CDR2 as SYDVKM. V shed 10 bases, J shed 4 bases, and the junction held 5 bases outside the gene matches. The DNA of the CDR3 is TGTGCCATTACCGGGACTAGCGGGTACGAGCAGTACTTC. Protein product: CAITGTSGYEQYF.

This chain connects TRBV25-1 to TRBJ1-2; D gene ambiguous. Trimming left V 2 bases short and J 3 bases short, with 10 bases between. The CDR3 has 14 amino acids. CDR1 is MGHDK, CDR2 SYGVNS, per germline. The CDR3 region is CASSENEGYYGYTF. For the CDR3, the DNA is TGTGCCAGCAGTGAAAATGAGGGTTACTATGGCTACACCTTC.

The CDR3 DNA follows: TGTGCCAGCAGCGGTAGGGACAGGGACTATAATTCACCCCTCCACTTT. It yields the protein CASSGRDRDYNSPLHF. The genes are TRBV7-9 and TRBJ1-6, with TRBD1 matching 9 bases. This CDR3 region has 16 residues. V lost 5 bases to trimming and J lost 3 bases; unmatched junction nucleotides: 5. Germline assignment: CDR1 SEHNR and CDR2 FQNEAQ (reference sequence).

This clone was picked up one time. The chain joins TRBV19 to TRBJ1-5, with 8 bases matching TRBD1. CDR1 and CDR2 (germline): LNHDA, SQIVND (reference sequence). The CDR3 runs 16 residues. V shed 3 bases, J shed 6 bases, and the junction held 10 bases outside the gene matches. CDR3 nucleotide sequence: TGTGCCAGTAGTATCCCCATCCAGGGGGCGATTCAGCCCCAGCATTTT. This sequence encodes CASSIPIQGAIQPQHF.

This chain links TRBV6-5 with TRBJ2-7; D not certain. Per the germline V gene, CDR1 is MNHEY and CDR2 is SVGAGI. V gave up 0 bases and J gave up 3 bases, with 12 bases separating them. This CDR3 region has 15 residues. The CDR3, as DNA: TGTGCCAGCAGTTACTCGCAACAGACCGACTACGAGCAGTACTTC. Its translation is CASSYSQQTDYEQYF.

The V gene is TRBV6-1, the J gene TRBJ2-7, with D maybe TRBD1 (5 bases). Germline assignment: CDR1 MNHNS and CDR2 SASEGT. V lost 1 base to trimming and J lost 7 bases, with 14 bases between them. The CDR3 extends over 14 amino acids. CDR3 sequence: CASSEVGRGEEQYF. CDR3 DNA sequence: TGTGCCAGCAGTGAAGTGGGAAGGGGCGAAGAGCAGTACTTC.

The chain combines TRBV7-2 with TRBJ2-7, with 9 bases identical to TRBD1. The CDR3 loop spans 14 amino acids. The V and J ends lost 5 bases and 7 bases, in that order; junction bases with no gene match: 9. Looked up from germline, CDR1 is SGHTA and CDR2 is FQGNSA. As DNA, the CDR3 is TGTGCCAGCAGCGGGGGACAGGGACCTTATGAGCAGTACTTC. Amino acids: CASSGGQGPYEQYF. Drawing the rest from reference TRBV7-2 and TRBJ2-7, the complete variable domain is GAGVSQSPSNKVTEKGKDVELRCDPISGHTALYWYRQSLGQGLEFLIYFQGNSAPDKSGLPSDRFSAERTGGSVSTLTIQRTQQEDSAVYLCASSGGQGPYEQYFGPGTRLTVT.